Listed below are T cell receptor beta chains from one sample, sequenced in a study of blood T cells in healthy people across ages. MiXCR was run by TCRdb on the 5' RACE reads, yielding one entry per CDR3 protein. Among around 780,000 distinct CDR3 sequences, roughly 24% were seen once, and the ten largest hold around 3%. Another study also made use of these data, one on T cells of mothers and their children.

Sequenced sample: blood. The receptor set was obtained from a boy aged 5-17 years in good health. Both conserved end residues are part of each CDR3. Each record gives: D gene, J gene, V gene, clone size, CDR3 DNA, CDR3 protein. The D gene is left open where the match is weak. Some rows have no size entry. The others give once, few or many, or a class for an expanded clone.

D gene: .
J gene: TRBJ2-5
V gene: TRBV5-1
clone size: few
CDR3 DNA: TGCGCCAGCAGCAGAACGGCTACTCAAGAGACCCAGTACTTC
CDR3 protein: CASSRTATQETQYF

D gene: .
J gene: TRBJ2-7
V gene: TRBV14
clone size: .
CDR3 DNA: TGTGCCAGCAGCATTCAACGGGGATCCTACGAGCAGTACTTC
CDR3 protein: CASSIQRGSYEQYF

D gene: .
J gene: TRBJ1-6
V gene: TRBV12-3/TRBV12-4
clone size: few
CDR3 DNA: TGTGCCAGCAGTTTAGGGCAGGGCCTTTCACCCCTCCACTTT
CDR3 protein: CASSLGQGLSPLHF

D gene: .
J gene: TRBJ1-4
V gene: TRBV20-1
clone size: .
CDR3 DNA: TGCAGTGCTAGAGATAACCAGGCAGGGGAAAAACTGTTTTTT
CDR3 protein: CSARDNQAGEKLFF

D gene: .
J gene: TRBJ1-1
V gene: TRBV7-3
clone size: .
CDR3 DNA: TGTGCCAGCTTCGTTGGCGGGACAAGCACTGAAGCTTTCTTT
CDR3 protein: CASFVGGTSTEAFF

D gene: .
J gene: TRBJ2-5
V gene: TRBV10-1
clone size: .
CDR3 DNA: TGCGCCAGCAGTCGAGATACCGGACTCCAAGAGACCCAGTACTTC
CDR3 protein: CASSRDTGLQETQYF

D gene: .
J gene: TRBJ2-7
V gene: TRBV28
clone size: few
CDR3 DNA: TGTGCCAGCAGTTTAATGGTTCCCTCCTACGAGCAGTATTTC
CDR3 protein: CASSLMVPSYEQYF

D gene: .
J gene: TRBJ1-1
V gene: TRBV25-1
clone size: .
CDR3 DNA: TGTGCCAGCACTCCGGGGGGGAGGAACACTGAAGCTTTCTTT
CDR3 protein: CASTPGGRNTEAFF

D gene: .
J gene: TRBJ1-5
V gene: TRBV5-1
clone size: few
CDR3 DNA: TGCGCCAGCAGCTTGGGGGACGGCAATCAGCCCCAGCATTTT
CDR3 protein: CASSLGDGNQPQHF

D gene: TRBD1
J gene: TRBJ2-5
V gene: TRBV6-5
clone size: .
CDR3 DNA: TGTGCCAGCAGTACCTCGACAGGGGAGTTGGAGACCCAGTACTTC
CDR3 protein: CASSTSTGELETQYF

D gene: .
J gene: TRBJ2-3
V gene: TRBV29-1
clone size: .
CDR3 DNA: TGCAGCGTTGATCGGCGGGGGCGGGATACGCAGTATTTT
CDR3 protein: CSVDRRGRDTQYF

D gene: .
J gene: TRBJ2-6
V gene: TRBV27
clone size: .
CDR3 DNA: TGTGCCAGCAGTATTCAGGGGTCTGGGGCCAACGAGCTGACTTTC
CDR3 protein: CASSIQGSGANELTF

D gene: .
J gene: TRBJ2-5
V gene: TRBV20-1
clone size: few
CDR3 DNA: TGCAGTGCTCAAGAGGGTAGGGCGTCCTCCAGAGAGACCCAGTACTTC
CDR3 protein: CSAQEGRASSRETQYF

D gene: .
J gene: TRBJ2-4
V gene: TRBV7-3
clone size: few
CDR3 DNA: TGTGCCAGCAGCCTAGGCCGAGGGAAGAACATTCAGTACTTC
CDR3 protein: CASSLGRGKNIQYF

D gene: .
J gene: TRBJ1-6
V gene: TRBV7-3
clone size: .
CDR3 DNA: TGTGCCAGCAGCTTAACCCTGGAATCACCCCTCCACTTT
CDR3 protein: CASSLTLESPLHF

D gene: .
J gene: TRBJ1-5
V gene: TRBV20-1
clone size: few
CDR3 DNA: TGCAGTGCTAAAGAGGGGCCCAGGCGACCCAATCAGCCCCAGCATTTT
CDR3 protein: CSAKEGPRRPNQPQHF

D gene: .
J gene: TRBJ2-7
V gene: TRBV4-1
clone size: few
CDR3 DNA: TGCGCCAGCAGCCAAGGCTGGGCCTACGAGCAGTACTTC
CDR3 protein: CASSQGWAYEQYF

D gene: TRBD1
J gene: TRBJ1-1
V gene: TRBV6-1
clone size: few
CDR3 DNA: TGTGCCAGCAGGGGGGACAGGGCTTACACTGAAGCTTTCTTT
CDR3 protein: CASRGDRAYTEAFF

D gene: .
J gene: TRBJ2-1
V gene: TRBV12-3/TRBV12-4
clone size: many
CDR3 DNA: TGTGCCAGCACCGGGGGAGGGGGGGGTTCCTACAATGAGCAGTTCTTC
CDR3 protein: CASTGGGGGSYNEQFF

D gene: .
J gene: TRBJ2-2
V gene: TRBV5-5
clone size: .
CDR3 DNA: TGTGCCAGCAGCTTTTATCAGGGGCCTGGCACCGGGGAGCTGTTTTTT
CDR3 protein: CASSFYQGPGTGELFF

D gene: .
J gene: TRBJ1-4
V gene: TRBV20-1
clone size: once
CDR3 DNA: TGCAGTGCTAGACGCCGTAGAGCAACTAATGAAAAACTGTTTTTT
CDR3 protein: CSARRRRATNEKLFF

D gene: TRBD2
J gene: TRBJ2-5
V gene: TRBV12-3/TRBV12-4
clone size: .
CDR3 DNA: TGTGCCAGCAGACCTACGACTGCTAGCGGGCGGGAGACCCAGTACTTC
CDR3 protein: CASRPTTASGRETQYF

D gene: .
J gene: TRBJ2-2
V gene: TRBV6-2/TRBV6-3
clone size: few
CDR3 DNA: TGTGCCAGCAGCCGAGAAGGAGGAGGGAACACCGGGGAGCTGTTTTTT
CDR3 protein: CASSREGGGNTGELFF

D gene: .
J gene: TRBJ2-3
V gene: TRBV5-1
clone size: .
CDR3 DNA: TGCGCCAGCAGCCCCTGGGGGGGCCGAACAGATACGCAGTATTTT
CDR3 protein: CASSPWGGRTDTQYF

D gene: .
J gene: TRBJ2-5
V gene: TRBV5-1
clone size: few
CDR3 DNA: TGCGCCAGCAGCTTGTCGCGGGCAGGCGGGGAGACCCAGTACTTC
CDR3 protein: CASSLSRAGGETQYF

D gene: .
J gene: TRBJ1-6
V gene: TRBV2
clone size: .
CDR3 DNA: TGTGCAACACAACCGGACCTGGGGAATTCACCCCTCCACTTT
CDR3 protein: CATQPDLGNSPLHF

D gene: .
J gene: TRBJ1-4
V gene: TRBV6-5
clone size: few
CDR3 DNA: TGTGCCAGCAGTTACTCGAGCACTAATGAAAAACTGTTTTTT
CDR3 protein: CASSYSSTNEKLFF

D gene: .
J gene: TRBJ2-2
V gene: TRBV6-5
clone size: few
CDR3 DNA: TGTGCCAGCAGTCTCCTGCGGACCAACACCGGGGAGCTGTTTTTT
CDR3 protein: CASSLLRTNTGELFF

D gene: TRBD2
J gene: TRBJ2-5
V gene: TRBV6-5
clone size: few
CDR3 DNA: TGTGCCAGCAGTTACTCCTCAAGCGGGGGGGAAGAGACCCAGTACTTC
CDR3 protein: CASSYSSSGGEETQYF

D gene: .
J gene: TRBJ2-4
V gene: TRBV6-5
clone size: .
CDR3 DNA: TGTGCCAGCAGGGCGACACGAATAGCCAAAAACATTCAGTACTTC
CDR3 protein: CASRATRIAKNIQYF

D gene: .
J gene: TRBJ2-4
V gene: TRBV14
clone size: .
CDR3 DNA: TGTGCCAGCAGCCAGAGTGTTAACATTCAGTACTTC
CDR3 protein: CASSQSVNIQYF

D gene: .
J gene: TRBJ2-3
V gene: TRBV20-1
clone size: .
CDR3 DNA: TGCAGTGCTTTGTCTTTGCGCCGACCCGAGGGGAACACAGATACGCAGTATTTT
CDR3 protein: CSALSLRRPEGNTDTQYF

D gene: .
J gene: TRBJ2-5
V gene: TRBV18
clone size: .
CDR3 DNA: TGTGCCAGCTCACCCGGCTCGAAAGAGGAGTTCTTC
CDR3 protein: CASSPGSKEEFF

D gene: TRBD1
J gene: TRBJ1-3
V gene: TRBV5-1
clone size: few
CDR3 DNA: TGCGCCAGCAGCTTGGCCGGACAGGGTGGAAACACCATATATTTT
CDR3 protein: CASSLAGQGGNTIYF

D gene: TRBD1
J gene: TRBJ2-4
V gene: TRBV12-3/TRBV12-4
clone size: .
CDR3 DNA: TGTGCCAGCAGTTTAGGGACAGGGGGAGACATTCAGTACTTC
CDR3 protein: CASSLGTGGDIQYF

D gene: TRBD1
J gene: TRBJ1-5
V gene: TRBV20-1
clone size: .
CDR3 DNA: TGCAGTGCTATAACCCGGACAGGGGGGGATCAGCCCCAGCATTTT
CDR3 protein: CSAITRTGGDQPQHF

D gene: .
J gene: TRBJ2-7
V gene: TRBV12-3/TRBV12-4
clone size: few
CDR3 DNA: TGTGCCAGCAGTTGGTCGAGTGAGCAGTACTTC
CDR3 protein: CASSWSSEQYF

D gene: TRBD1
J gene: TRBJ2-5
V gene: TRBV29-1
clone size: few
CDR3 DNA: TGCAGCGTTGAAGGTACAGGGGGCCAGATGATAAAGCAGTACTTC
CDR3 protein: CSVEGTGGQMIKQYF

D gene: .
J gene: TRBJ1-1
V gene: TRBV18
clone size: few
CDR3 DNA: TGTGCCAGCTCGCCTAAGACGGTGAACACTGAAGCTTTCTTT
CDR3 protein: CASSPKTVNTEAFF

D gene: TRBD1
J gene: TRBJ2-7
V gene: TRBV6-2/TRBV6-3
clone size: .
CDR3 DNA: TGTGCCAGCAGTTACGACAGGGATACCTACGAGCAGTACTTC
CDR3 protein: CASSYDRDTYEQYF

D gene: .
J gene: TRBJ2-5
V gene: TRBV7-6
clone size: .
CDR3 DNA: TGTGCCAGCAGCGGACCGGGGGTACAAGAGACCCAGTACTTC
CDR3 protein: CASSGPGVQETQYF

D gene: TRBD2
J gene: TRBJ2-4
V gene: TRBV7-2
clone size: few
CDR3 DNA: TGTGCCAGCAGCCCCTTGGGGGGACTAGCGGGAGATCGGGGATACATTCAGTACTTC
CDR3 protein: CASSPLGGLAGDRGYIQYF

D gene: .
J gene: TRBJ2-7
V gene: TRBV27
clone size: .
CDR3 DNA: TGTGCCAGCAGTTTAAATCCAGGGACCCACGAGCAGTACTTC
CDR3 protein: CASSLNPGTHEQYF

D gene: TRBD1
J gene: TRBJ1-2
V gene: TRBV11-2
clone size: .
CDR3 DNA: TGTGCCAGCAGCCTATGGACAGGGCTTAGTGGCGGCTACACCTTC
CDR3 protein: CASSLWTGLSGGYTF

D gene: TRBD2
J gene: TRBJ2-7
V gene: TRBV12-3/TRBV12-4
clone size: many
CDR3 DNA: TGTGCCAGCAGTGTAGCGGGGGGTTCCTACGAGCAGTACTTC
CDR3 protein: CASSVAGGSYEQYF

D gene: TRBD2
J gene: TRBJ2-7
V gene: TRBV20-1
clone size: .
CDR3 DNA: TGCAGTGCTAGAGATCTAAGCGGGAGGAACTACGAGCAGTACTTC
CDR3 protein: CSARDLSGRNYEQYF

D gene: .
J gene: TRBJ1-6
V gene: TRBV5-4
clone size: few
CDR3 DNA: TGTGCCAGCAAGGACGCGAGCTCCTATAATTCACCCCTCCACTTT
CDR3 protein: CASKDASSYNSPLHF